This TCR beta chain was found in a study of OX40 agonist ivuxolimab in advanced cancers. TCRdb's copy holds only in-frame clones and misses some; the assay was immunoSEQ multiplex PCR. The sample holds around 76,000 clones; around 90% are singletons and the top ten take over 8%. Per the germline V gene, CDR1 is SNHLY and CDR2 is FYNNEI. Trimming cost V 5 bases and J 1 base; bases outside gene matches: 2. The CDR3 totals 14 residues. The rearrangement uses TRBV2 and TRBJ1-3; 7 bases fit TRBD1. This sample comprised CD4+ or CD8+ T cells sorted from blood, obtained in a trial of the OX40 agonist ivuxolimab. This sequence originates from an adult with an advanced solid tumor such as melanoma, head and neck, liver or kidney cancer. CDR3: CASSLRGSGNTIYF. The CDR3 DNA is TGTGCCAGCAGTCTCAGGGGGTCTGGAAACACCATATATTTT.